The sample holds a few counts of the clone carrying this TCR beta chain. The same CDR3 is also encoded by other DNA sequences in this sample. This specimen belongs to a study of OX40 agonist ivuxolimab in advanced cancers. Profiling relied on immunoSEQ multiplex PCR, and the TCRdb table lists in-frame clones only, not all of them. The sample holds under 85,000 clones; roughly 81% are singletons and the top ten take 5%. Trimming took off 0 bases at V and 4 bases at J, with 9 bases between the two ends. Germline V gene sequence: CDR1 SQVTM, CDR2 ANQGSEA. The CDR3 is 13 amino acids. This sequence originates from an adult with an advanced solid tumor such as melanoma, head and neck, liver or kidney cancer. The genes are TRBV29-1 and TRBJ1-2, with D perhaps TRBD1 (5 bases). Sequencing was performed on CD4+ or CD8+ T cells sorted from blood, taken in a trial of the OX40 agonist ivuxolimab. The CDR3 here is CSVEEHGTYGYTF. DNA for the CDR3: TGCAGCGTTGAAGAGCACGGGACCTATGGCTACACCTTC.